The sequence of this TCR beta chain was determined in a study of metastatic and nonmetastatic thyroid tumors. The CDR3 is 14 amino acids. CDR1 and CDR2 from the germline V gene are MNHEY and SVGAGI. Authors' data handling: Construction of a distant-metastasis classifier for papillary thyroid cancer relied on CDR3 differences across clinicopathological groups. TCRdb re-clonotyped the PCR reads via MiXCR. These V and J calls rely on TCRdb rather than the paper's analysis. The sample lists tens of thousands of clones; 19% were seen once. This clone appeared a few times. At one boundary the junction diverges from the germline segment, which might be a read error. Each patient came to thyroid surgery without any prior treatment (of any kind).

Input material: blood. The receptor was derived from a female donor with papillary thyroid cancer or a benign thyroid nodule (not recorded which). Some clones in this sample may be carry-over from other donors' samples. This chain uses TRBV6-5 with TRBJ2-7; no definite D call. The CDR3 DNA reads as TGTGCAAGCAGTTCCACCCTGGGGTCCTACGAGAAGTACTTC. Translated: CASSSTLGSYEKYF.